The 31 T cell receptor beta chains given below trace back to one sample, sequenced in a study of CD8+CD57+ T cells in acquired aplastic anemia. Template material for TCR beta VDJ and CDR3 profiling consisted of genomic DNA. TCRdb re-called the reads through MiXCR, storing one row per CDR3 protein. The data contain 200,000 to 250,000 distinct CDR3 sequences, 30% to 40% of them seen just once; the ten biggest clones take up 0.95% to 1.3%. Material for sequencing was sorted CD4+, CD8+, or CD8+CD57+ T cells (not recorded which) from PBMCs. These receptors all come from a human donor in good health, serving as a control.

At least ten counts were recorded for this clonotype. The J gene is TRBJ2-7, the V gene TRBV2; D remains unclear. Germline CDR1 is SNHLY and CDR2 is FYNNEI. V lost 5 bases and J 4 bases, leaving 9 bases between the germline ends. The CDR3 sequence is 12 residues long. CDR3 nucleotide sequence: TGTGCCAGCAGTCGACAACAATACGAGCAGTACTTC. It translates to CASSRQQYEQYF.

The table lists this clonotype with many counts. CDR3 coding DNA: TGTGCCAGCAGTTTAACACGGACGAATGGCTACACCTTC. It is translated as CASSLTRTNGYTF. V gene TRBV2 combines with J gene TRBJ1-2; unclear D gene. Germline lookup yields CDR1 SNHLY and CDR2 FYNNEI. This CDR3 has 13 residues. Trimming stripped 5 bases from V and 6 bases from J, with 13 bases between.

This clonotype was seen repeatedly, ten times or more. This CDR3 is CASSILGQEQFF. The CDR3 DNA sequence: TGTGCCAGTAGTATCTTAGGACAAGAGCAGTTCTTC. The chain couples TRBV19 to TRBJ2-1; TRBD1 is a possible D gene (5 bases). Trimming removed 3 bases from V and 10 bases from J, with 10 bases in between. CDR3 length equals 12 residues. Germline CDR1 and CDR2: LNHDA and SQIVND (reference sequence).

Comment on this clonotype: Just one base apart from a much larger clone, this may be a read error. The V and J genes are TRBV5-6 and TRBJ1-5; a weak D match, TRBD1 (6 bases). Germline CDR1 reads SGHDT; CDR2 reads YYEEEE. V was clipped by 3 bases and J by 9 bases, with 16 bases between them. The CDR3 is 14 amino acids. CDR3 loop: CASSSRGGGRPQHF. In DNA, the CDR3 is TGTGCCAGCAGCTCTCGAGGGGGAGGACGGCCCCAGCATTTT.

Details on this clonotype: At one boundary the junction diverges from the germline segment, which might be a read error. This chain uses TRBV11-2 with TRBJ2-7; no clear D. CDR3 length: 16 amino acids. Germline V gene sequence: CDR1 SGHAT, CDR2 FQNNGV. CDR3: CASSLVLATLSYKQYF. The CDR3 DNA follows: TGTGCCAGCAGCTTAGTTTTGGCTACCCTCTCCTACAAGCAGTACTTC. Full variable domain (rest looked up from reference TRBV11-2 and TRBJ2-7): EAGVAQSPRYKIIEKRQSVAFWCNPISGHATLYWYQQILGQGPKLLIQFQNNGVVDDSQLPKDRFSAERLKGVDSTLKIQPAKLEDSAVYLCASSLVLATLSYKQYFGPGTRLTVT.

In DNA form, the CDR3 reads TGCAGGGACCACGAGCAGTACTTC. It codes for CRDHEQYF. The chain links TRBV29-1 to TRBJ2-7; D remains unclear. The CDR3 consists of 8 residues. Looked up from germline, CDR1 is SQVTM and CDR2 is ANQGSEA.

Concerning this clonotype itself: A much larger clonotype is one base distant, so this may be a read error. This CDR3 is CASSSQGFPYNERFF. DNA for the CDR3: TGTGCCAGCAGCTCCCAGGGTTTCCCCTACAATGAGCGGTTCTTC. The V gene is TRBV11-1, the J gene TRBJ2-1, with D possibly being TRBD1 (5 bases). Germline V gives CDR1 SGHAT, CDR2 FQDESV (reference sequence). This CDR3 spans 15 amino acids. The whole variable domain, remainder taken from reference TRBV11-1 and TRBJ2-1, is EAEVAQSPRYKITEKSQAVAFWCDPISGHATLYWYRQILGQGPELLVQFQDESVVDDSQLPKDRFSAERLKGVDSTLKIQPAELGDSAMYLCASSSQGFPYNERFFGPGTRLTVL.

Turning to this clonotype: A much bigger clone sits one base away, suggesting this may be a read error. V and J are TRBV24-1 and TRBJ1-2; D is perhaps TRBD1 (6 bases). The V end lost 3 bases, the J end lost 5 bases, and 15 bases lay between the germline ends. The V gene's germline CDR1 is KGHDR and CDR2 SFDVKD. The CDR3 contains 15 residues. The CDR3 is CATSDPAGEVYGYTF. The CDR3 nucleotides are TGTGCCACCAGTGATCCGGCAGGGGAGGTTTATGGCTACACCTTC.

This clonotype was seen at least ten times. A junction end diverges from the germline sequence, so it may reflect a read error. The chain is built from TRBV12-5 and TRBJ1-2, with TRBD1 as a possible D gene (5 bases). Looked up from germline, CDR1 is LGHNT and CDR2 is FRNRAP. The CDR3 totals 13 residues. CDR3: CASGARDAVLVAF. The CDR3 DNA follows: TGTGCTAGTGGTGCGAGGGACGCGGTTCTTGTCGCCTTC. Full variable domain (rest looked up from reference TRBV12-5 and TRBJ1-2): DARVTQTPRHKVTEMGQEVTMRCQPILGHNTVFWYRQTMMQGLELLAYFRNRAPLDDSGMPKDRFSAEMPDATLATLKIQPSEPRDSAVYFCASGARDAVLVAFGSGTRLTVV.

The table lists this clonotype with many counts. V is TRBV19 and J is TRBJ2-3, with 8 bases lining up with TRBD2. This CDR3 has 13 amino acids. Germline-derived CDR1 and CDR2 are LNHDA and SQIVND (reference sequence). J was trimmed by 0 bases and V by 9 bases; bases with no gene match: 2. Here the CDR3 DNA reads TGTGCCAGCCGCGGGGGGAGCACAGATACGCAGTATTTT. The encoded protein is CASRGGSTDTQYF.

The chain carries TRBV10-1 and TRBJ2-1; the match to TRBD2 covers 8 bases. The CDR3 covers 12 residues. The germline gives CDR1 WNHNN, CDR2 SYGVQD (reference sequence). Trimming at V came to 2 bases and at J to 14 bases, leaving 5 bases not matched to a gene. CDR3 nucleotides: TGCGCCAGCAGTGAGCCGGGGGGGCTGAAGTTCTTC. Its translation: CASSEPGGLKFF.

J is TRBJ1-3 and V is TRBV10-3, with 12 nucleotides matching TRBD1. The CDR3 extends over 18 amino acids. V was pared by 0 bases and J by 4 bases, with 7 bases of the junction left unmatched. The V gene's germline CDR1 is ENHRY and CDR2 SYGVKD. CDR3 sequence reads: CAISESMGQGARGNTIYF. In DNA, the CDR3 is TGTGCCATCAGTGAGTCTATGGGACAGGGGGCGCGAGGAAACACCATATATTTT.

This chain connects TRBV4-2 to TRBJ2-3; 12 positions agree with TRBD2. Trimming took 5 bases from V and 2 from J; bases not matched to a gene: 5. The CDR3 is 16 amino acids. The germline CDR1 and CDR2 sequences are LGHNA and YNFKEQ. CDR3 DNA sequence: TGTGCCAGCAGCGCAGGACTAGCGGGAACCACAGATACGCAGTATTTT. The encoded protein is CASSAGLAGTTDTQYF.

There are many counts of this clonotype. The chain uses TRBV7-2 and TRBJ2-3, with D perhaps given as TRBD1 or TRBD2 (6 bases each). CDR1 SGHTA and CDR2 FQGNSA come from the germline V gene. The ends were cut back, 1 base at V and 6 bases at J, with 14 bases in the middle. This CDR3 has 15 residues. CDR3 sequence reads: CASSLVGTGGDTQYF. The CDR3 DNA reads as TGTGCCAGCAGCTTAGTCGGAACCGGGGGCGATACGCAGTATTTT.

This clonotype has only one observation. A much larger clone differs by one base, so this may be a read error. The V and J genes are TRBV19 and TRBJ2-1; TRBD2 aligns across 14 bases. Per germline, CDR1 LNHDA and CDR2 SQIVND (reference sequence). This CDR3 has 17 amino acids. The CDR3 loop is CAGSSGTSGSFSNEQFF. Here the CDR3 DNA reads TGTGCCGGTAGTTCAGGGACTAGCGGGAGCTTTAGCAATGAGCAGTTCTTC.

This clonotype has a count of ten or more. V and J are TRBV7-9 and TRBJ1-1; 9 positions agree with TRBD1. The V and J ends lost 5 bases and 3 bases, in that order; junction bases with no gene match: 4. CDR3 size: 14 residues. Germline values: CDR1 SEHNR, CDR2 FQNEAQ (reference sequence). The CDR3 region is CASSQRQGDTEAFF. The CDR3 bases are TGTGCCAGCAGCCAAAGACAGGGGGACACTGAAGCTTTCTTT.

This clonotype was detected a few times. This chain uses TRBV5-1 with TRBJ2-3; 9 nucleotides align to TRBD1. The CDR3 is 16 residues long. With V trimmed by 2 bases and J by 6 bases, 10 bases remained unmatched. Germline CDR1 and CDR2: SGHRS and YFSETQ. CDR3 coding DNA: TGCGCCAGCAGCTTCGGGCGGACAGGGGCCGGGGATACGCAGTATTTT. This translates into CASSFGRTGAGDTQYF.

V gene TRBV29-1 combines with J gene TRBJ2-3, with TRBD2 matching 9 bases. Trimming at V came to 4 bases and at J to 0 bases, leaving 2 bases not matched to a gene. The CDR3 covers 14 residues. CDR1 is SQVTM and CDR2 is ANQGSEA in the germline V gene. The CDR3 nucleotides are TGCAGCGTTGCGCTAGCGGGAAGCACAGATACGCAGTATTTT. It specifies CSVALAGSTDTQYF.

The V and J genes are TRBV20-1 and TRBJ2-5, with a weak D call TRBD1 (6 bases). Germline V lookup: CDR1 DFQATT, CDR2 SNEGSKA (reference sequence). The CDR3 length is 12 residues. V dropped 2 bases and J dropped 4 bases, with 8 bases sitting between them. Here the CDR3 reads CSARQGRETQYF. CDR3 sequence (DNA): TGCAGTGCTAGACAGGGGCGAGAGACCCAGTACTTC.

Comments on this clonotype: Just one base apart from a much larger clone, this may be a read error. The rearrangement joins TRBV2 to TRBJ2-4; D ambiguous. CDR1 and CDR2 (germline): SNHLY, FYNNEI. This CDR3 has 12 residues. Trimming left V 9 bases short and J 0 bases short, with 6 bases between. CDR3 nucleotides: TGTGCCAGTTTTCTAGCCAAAAACATTCAGTACTTC. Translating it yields CASFLAKNIQYF.

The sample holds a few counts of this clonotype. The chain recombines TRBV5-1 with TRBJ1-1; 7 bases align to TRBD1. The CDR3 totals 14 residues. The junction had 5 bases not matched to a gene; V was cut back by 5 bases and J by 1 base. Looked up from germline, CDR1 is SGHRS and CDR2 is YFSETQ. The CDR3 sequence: CASRTGSSNTEAFF. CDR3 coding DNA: TGCGCCAGCAGGACAGGGTCGTCGAACACTGAAGCTTTCTTT.

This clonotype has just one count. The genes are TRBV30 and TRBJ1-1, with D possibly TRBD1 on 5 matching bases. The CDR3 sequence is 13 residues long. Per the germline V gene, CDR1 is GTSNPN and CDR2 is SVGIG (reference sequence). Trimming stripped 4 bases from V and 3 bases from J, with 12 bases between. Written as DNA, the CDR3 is TGTGCCTGGACGGGACCCGCGGACACTGAAGCTTTCTTT. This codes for CAWTGPADTEAFF.

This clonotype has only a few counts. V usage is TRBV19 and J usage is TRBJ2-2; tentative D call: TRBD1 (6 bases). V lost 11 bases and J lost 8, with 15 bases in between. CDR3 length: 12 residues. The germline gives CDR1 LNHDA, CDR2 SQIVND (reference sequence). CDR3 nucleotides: TGTGCCTCTCGAAAAGGGACAGGGGAGCTGTTTTTT. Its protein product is CASRKGTGELFF.

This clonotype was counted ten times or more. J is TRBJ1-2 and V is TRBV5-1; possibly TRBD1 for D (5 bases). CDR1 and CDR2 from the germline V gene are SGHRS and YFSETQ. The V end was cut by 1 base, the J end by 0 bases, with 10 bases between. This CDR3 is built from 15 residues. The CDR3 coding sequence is TGCGCCAGCAGCTTGTGGGACGGATCTAACTATGGCTACACCTTC. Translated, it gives CASSLWDGSNYGYTF. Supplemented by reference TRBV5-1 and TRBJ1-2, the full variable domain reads KAGVTQTPRYLIKTRGQQVTLSCSPISGHRSVSWYQQTPGQGLQFLFEYFSETQRNKGNFPGRFSGRQFSNSRSEMNVSTLELGDSALYLCASSLWDGSNYGYTFGSGTRLTVV.

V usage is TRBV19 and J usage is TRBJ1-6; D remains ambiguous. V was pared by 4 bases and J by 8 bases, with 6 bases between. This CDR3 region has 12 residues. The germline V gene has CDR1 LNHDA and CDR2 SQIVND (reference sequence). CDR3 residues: CASSTRDSPLHF. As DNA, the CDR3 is TGTGCCAGTAGTACCCGAGATTCACCCCTCCACTTT.

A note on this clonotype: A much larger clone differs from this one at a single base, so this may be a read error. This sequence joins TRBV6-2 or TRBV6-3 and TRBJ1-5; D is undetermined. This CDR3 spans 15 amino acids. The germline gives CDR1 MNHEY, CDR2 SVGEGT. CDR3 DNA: TGTGCCCGCAGTTCCCCTTATAACGGAGATCAGCCCCAGCATTTT. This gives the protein CARSSPYNGDQPQHF.

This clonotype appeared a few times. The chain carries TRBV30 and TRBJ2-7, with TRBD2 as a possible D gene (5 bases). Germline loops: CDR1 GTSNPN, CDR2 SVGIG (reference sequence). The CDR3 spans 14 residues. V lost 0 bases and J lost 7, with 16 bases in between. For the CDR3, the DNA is TGTGCCTGGAGTGTAATATATAGCTCGGGGGAGCAGTACTTC. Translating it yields CAWSVIYSSGEQYF.

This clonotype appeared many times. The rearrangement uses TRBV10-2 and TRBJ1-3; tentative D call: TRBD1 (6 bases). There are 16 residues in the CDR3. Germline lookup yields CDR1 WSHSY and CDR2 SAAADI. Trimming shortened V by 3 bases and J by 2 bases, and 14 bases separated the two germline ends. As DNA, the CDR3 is TGCGCCAGCAGTGACCCTGGGGGCCCTACTGGAAACACCATATATTTT. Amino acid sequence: CASSDPGGPTGNTIYF.

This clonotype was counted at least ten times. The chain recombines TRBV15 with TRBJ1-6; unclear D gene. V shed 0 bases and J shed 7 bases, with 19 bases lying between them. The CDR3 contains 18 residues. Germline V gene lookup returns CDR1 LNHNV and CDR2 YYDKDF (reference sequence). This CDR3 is CATSRDLRGEALNSPLHF. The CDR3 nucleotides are TGTGCCACCAGCAGAGATCTTCGCGGGGAGGCCCTCAATTCACCCCTCCACTTT.

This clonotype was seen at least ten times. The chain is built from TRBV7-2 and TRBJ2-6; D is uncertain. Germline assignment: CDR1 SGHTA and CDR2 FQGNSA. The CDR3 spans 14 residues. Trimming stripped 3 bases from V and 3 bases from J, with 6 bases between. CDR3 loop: CASSFGRGANVLTF. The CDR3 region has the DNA TGTGCCAGCAGCTTTGGTCGTGGGGCCAACGTCCTGACTTTC. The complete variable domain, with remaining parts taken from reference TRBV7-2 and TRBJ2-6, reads GAGVSQSPSNKVTEKGKDVELRCDPISGHTALYWYRQSLGQGLEFLIYFQGNSAPDKSGLPSDRFSAERTGGSVSTLTIQRTQQEDSAVYLCASSFGRGANVLTFGAGSRLTVL.

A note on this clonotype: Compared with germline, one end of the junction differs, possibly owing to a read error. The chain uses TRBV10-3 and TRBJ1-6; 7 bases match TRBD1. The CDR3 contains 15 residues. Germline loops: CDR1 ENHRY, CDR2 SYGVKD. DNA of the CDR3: TGTGCCATCAGTGGACAGGGATCCTACAATTCACCCCTCCACTTT. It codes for CAISGQGSYNSPLHF.